The present TCR beta chain was sequenced within a study of T cell clones after liver transplantation. On the study more broadly: Three of eight recipients were HCV-positive; others had non-autoimmune, non-viral indications. Tolerant meant at least one year fully off immunosuppression without liver enzymes above twice normal. Study-level points and caveats: Post-transplant, graft-donor-reactive CD4 TCRbeta sequences in blood dropped significantly in 5 of 8 subjects.

Remarks on this clone: Its antigen remains unidentified.

Assay: immunoSEQ multiplex PCR; the TCRdb copy retains only in-frame clones and omits some. The data hold about 75,000 clones, with around four fifths observed a single time. The clonotype originates from a human patient who received a liver transplant. A subset of T cells may come from the graft donor. Specimen: CD4+ T cells from blood, collected roughly 50 months after liver transplant.

The CDR3, as DNA: TGCAGCGTCTTTTTATTGAACACTGAAGCTTTCTTT. It is translated as CSVFLLNTEAFF. The chain has TRBV29-1 and TRBJ1-1; D gene ambiguous. There are 12 residues in the CDR3. The germline gives CDR1 SQVTM, CDR2 ANQGSEA. Trimming stripped 6 bases from V and 0 bases from J, with 8 bases between.